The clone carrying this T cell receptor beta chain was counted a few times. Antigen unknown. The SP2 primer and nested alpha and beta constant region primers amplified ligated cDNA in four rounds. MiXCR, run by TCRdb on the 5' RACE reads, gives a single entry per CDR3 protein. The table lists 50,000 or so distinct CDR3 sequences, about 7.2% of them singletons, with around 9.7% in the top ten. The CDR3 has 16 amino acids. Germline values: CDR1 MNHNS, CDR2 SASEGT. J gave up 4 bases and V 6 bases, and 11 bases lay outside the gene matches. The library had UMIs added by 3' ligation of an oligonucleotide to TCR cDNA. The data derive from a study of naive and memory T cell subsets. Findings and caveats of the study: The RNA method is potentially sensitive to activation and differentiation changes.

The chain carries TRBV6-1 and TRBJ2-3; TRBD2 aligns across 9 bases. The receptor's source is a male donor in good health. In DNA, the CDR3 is TGTGCCAGCAGGGATCGGCCTGGGACTAGCTCAGATACGCAGTATTTT. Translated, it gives CASRDRPGTSSDTQYF.